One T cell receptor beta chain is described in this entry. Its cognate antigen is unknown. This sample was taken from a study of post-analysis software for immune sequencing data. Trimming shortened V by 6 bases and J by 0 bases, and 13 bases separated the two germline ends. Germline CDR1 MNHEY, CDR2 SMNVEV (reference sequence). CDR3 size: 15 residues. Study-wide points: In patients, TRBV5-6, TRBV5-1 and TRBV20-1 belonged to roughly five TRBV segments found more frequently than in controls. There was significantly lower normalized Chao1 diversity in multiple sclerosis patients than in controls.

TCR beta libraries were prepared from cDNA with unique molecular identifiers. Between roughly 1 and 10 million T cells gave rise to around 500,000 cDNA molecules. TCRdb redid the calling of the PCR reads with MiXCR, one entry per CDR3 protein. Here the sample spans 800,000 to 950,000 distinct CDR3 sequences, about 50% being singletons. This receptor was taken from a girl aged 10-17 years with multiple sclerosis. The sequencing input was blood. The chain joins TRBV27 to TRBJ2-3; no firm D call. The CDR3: CASRMGVYSTDTQYF. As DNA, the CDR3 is TGTGCCAGCAGGATGGGCGTGTATAGCACAGATACGCAGTATTTT.